This T cell receptor beta chain derives from a study of regulatory T cells in long-lasting Graves disease. Study background: More than 5 years of antithyroid drugs with positive TSH receptor antibodies defined persistent Graves' disease.

The time point was: persistent/refractory GD, antithyroid drugs over 5 years with positive TRAb. Generation of the TCR library employed RNA extracted from PBMCs. Graves' disease diagnoses followed American Thyroid Association guidelines. Patients were enrolled at an endocrinology department in Xi'an, China. Germline-derived CDR1 and CDR2 are SGHAT and FQDESV (reference sequence). Trimming removed 3 bases from V and 2 bases from J, with 5 bases in between. The CDR3 runs 13 residues. Assembly of TCR beta libraries relied on iRepertoire HTBI primers together with Arm-PCR of CDR3 regions. Via MiXCR, TCRdb re-called the multiplex PCR reads, giving one row per CDR3 protein. The data hold about 400,000 distinct CDR3 sequences, with less than 25% observed a single time.

This sample comprised peripheral blood mononuclear cells (PBMCs), obtained when the disease was refractory, from a patient treated with antithyroid drugs. This sequence joins TRBV11-1 and TRBJ2-1; D gene ambiguous. This TCR came from a female donor with Graves disease. The CDR3 is CASSFYAYNEQFF. The CDR3, as DNA: TGTGCCAGCAGCTTTTATGCCTACAATGAGCAGTTCTTC.